This T cell receptor beta chain comes out of a study of pediatric ulcerative colitis. Study-level information: Disease was pancolitis in more than five and left-sided in two, histology-confirmed.

The assay was immunoSEQ multiplex PCR, and TCRdb's table has in-frame clones only and misses some. Here the sample spans 11,000 to 15,000 clones, about 90% being singletons. The sample consisted of blood. This TCR was sampled from a boy younger than 18 with moderate ulcerative colitis.

The CDR3 is CASSLMTGRVQPQHF. The CDR3 nucleotides read TGTGCCAGCAGTCTAATGACAGGTCGCGTGCAGCCCCAGCATTTT. This chain connects TRBV28 to TRBJ1-5; maybe TRBD1 (6 bases). The CDR3 extends over 15 amino acids. Trimming took 5 bases from V and 7 from J, leaving 18 bases between them. The germline V gene has CDR1 MDHEN and CDR2 SYDVKM.